This passage covers 25 T cell receptor beta chains from one sample sequenced in a study of blood T cell repertoires in COVID-19. TCRdb keeps only in-frame clones here, not all; method: immunoSEQ multiplex PCR. The data show approximately 250,000 clones, around 93% seen once. The sequenced material came from PBMCs or T cells enriched from blood (not recorded which). The receptors were sampled from a man in his forties who had been exposed to COVID-19.

The chain recombines TRBV28 with TRBJ2-1; TRBD2 might be the D (5 bases). Germline-derived CDR1 and CDR2 are MDHEN and SYDVKM. V lost 6 bases, J lost 6 bases, and 12 bases lay in between. The CDR3 length is 13 residues. The chain's CDR3 is CASRRAVSNEQFF. CDR3 DNA sequence: TGTGCCAGCAGGAGGGCCGTTTCCAATGAGCAGTTCTTC.

The chain carries TRBV2 and TRBJ1-2; D not resolved. With 3 bases removed from V and 2 bases from J, the gap between germline ends came to 13 bases. The CDR3 sequence is 15 residues long. The V gene's germline CDR1 is SNHLY and CDR2 FYNNEI. The CDR3 nucleotides read TGTGCCAGCAGTGATGAGGGATCTACGAACTATGGCTACACCTTC. Its translation is CASSDEGSTNYGYTF.

The genes are TRBV24-1 and TRBJ2-7, with D perhaps TRBD2 (5 bases). Germline V gives CDR1 KGHDR, CDR2 SFDVKD. CDR3 length equals 14 residues. The V end lost 5 bases, the J end lost 3 bases, and 13 bases lay between the germline ends. The CDR3 bases are TGTGCCACCAGTGCATCCCGGGGAAACTACGAGCAGTACTTC. Translation: CATSASRGNYEQYF.

This chain connects TRBV6-5 to TRBJ1-5; the D gene is possibly TRBD1 (6 bases). CDR3 length equals 14 residues. Trimming removed 5 bases at V and 7 bases at J, with 15 bases between. CDR1 is MNHEY, CDR2 SVGAGI, per germline. CDR3 residues: CASSRGGAVQPQHF. CDR3 nucleotides: TGTGCCAGCAGTCGTGGGGGGGCCGTCCAGCCCCAGCATTTT.

This chain uses TRBV4-1 with TRBJ2-7, with TRBD1 matching over 8 bases. V lost 3 bases to trimming and J lost 0 bases; unmatched junction nucleotides: 4. Germline V gene data show CDR1 as MGHRA and CDR2 as YSYEKL. The CDR3 has 15 amino acids. The DNA of the CDR3 is TGCGCCAGCAGCCACTTAGACAGGGGCTCCTACGAGCAGTACTTC. Protein product: CASSHLDRGSYEQYF.

The chain recombines TRBV6-5 with TRBJ2-7; 7 nucleotides line up with TRBD2. The CDR3 length is 14 residues. V was clipped by 6 bases and J by 0 bases; unmatched bases: 5. Germline CDR1 MNHEY, CDR2 SVGAGI. CDR3 DNA: TGTGCCAGCAGACAGCGGGATTCCTCCTACGAGCAGTACTTC. It encodes CASRQRDSSYEQYF.

This clone came up once. The rearrangement joins TRBV5-1 to TRBJ2-3; TRBD2 aligns across 10 bases. The CDR3 has 16 residues. V trimming: 0 bases; J trimming: 5 bases; junction bases outside the gene matches: 6. Looked up from germline, CDR1 is SGHRS and CDR2 is YFSETQ. CDR3 in amino acids: CASSLVRTSGLDTQYF. CDR3 DNA: TGCGCCAGCAGCTTGGTCCGGACTAGCGGCCTAGATACGCAGTATTTT.

The rearrangement uses TRBV6-5 and TRBJ1-1; D uncertain. CDR1 is MNHEY, CDR2 SVGAGI, per germline. V lost 6 bases, J lost 4 bases, and 9 bases lay in between. The CDR3 totals 12 residues. Written as DNA, the CDR3 is TGTGCCAGCAGCCGGTATGGCACTGAAGCTTTCTTT. This gives the protein CASSRYGTEAFF.

The CDR3 sequence is CASSQDSTRKTQYF. For the CDR3, the DNA is TGTGCCAGCAGCCAAGACTCTACTCGAAAGACCCAGTACTTC. The chain has TRBV3-1 (or the pseudogene TRBV3-2) and TRBJ2-5; no clear D gene. The germline CDR1 and CDR2 sequences are LGHDT and YNNKEL (reference sequence). The CDR3 runs to 14 residues. Between the trimmed V and J ends, which lost 0 bases and 6 bases, there was a span of 11 bases.

The sample holds one count of this clone. This chain uses TRBV9 with TRBJ2-7; 12 bases agree with TRBD2. V lost 4 bases, J lost 5 bases, and 7 bases stayed unmatched. Germline V gene data show CDR1 as SGDLS and CDR2 as YYNGEE. This CDR3 is 15 amino acids long. CDR3 coding DNA: TGTGCCAGCAGCTCGACTAGCGGGAGTTTCAACGAGCAGTACTTC. Translating it yields CASSSTSGSFNEQYF. The variable domain in full, completed from reference TRBV9 and TRBJ2-7, reads DSGVTQTPKHLITATGQRVTLRCSPRSGDLSVYWYQQSLDQGLQFLIQYYNGEERAKGNILERFSAQQFPDLHSELNLSSLELGDSALYFCASSSTSGSFNEQYFGPGTRLTVT.

This clone was observed once. The V and J genes are TRBV6-5 and TRBJ1-2, with D perhaps matching TRBD1 (6 bases). Trimming pared 5 bases from V and 6 bases from J, leaving 10 bases between. CDR1 and CDR2 (germline): MNHEY, SVGAGI. This CDR3 region has 12 residues. CDR3: CASSLAGDGYTF. CDR3 sequence (DNA): TGTGCCAGCAGTCTGGCAGGGGATGGCTACACCTTC.

The chain couples TRBV4-1 to TRBJ1-5; D may be TRBD1 (5 bases). Trimming removed 4 bases from V and 11 bases from J, with 24 bases in between. The germline V gene has CDR1 MGHRA and CDR2 YSYEKL. The CDR3 is made up of 16 amino acids. CDR3 DNA: TGCGCCAGCAGCCCCGGCGGGACCGAGGTTTTGATGGCCCAGCATTTT. Protein product: CASSPGGTEVLMAQHF.

The chain uses TRBV27 and TRBJ2-7; 11 bases line up with TRBD2. The CDR3 consists of 16 residues. Per the germline V gene, CDR1 is MNHEY and CDR2 is SMNVEV (reference sequence). J gave up 2 bases and V 1 base, and 4 bases lay outside the gene matches. The CDR3 loop reads CASSLYGTSGTYEQYF. The CDR3 region has the DNA TGTGCCAGCAGTTTATATGGGACTAGCGGCACCTACGAGCAGTACTTC.

This clone was recorded once. The rearrangement joins TRBV25-1 to TRBJ1-4; D may be TRBD1 (5 bases). The CDR3 sequence is 14 residues long. In germline, CDR1 is MGHDK, CDR2 SYGVNS. The V end lost 10 bases, the J end lost 4 bases, and 16 bases lay between the germline ends. In DNA form, the CDR3 reads TGTGCCACCCTCGGGGGACTCGATAATGAAAAACTGTTTTTT. This gives the protein CATLGGLDNEKLFF.

The rearrangement uses TRBV4-1 and TRBJ2-7; 11 nucleotides match TRBD2. Germline V lookup: CDR1 MGHRA, CDR2 YSYEKL. CDR3 length: 18 residues. The V segment lost 4 bases and the J segment 2 bases; nucleotides outside the gene matches: 13. CDR3 sequence reads: CASSPGLAGPRGPYEQYF. As DNA, the CDR3 is TGCGCCAGCAGCCCCGGACTAGCGGGCCCCAGGGGCCCCTACGAGCAGTACTTC.

The V and J genes are TRBV6-1 and TRBJ2-1; D may be TRBD1 (6 bases). This CDR3 has 18 amino acids. V lost 2 bases and J lost 8, with 25 bases in between. The germline V gene encodes CDR1 MNHNS and CDR2 SASEGT. In DNA form, the CDR3 reads TGTGCCAGCAGTGAATTTATTTTAGTGGCAGGGGAAGTCGATGAGCAGTTCTTC. Amino acid sequence: CASSEFILVAGEVDEQFF.

The rearrangement links TRBV5-8 to TRBJ2-7; D gene ambiguous. CDR3 length: 12 residues. V dropped 3 bases and J dropped 0 bases, with 4 bases sitting between them. Germline V gene data show CDR1 as SGHTS and CDR2 as YDEGEE. In DNA, the CDR3 is TGTGCCAGCAGCTCCTACTCCTACGAGCAGTACTTC. It yields the protein CASSSYSYEQYF.

The chain joins TRBV9 to TRBJ2-1; TRBD2 matches at 15 bases. The trim removed 4 bases at V and 10 bases at J, leaving 3 bases unmatched. Germline CDR1 reads SGDLS; CDR2 reads YYNGEE. The length of the CDR3 is 14 residues. CDR3 residues: CASSTGLAGGEQFF. CDR3 coding DNA: TGTGCCAGCAGCACCGGACTAGCGGGAGGGGAGCAGTTCTTC.

This chain uses TRBV30 with TRBJ1-6; 7 bases are a match to TRBD1. Germline assignment: CDR1 GTSNPN and CDR2 SVGIG (reference sequence). This CDR3 has 12 amino acids. V lost 7 bases to trimming and J lost 7 bases; unmatched junction nucleotides: 4. This chain's CDR3 is CAFDRANSPLHF. The DNA for the CDR3 is TGTGCCTTTGACAGGGCAAATTCACCCCTCCACTTT.

V gene TRBV27 combines with J gene TRBJ2-7, with D possibly TRBD2 on 6 matching bases. The CDR3 runs 15 residues. Germline-derived CDR1 and CDR2 are MNHEY and SMNVEV (reference sequence). The V end was cut by 3 bases, the J end by 2 bases, with 14 bases between. The CDR3 nucleotides are TGTGCCAGCAGTTTTTACGCTAGCGAGACCTACGAGCAGTACTTC. As protein: CASSFYASETYEQYF.

V and J are TRBV11-3 and TRBJ2-7, with a possible D match to TRBD2 (6 bases). This CDR3 is 15 amino acids long. CDR1 SGHNT and CDR2 YENEEA come from the germline V gene. Trimming removed 6 bases from V and 2 bases from J, with 17 bases in between. CDR3 sequence reads: CASSTAGGNAYEQYF. CDR3 nucleotide sequence: TGTGCCAGCAGTACGGCAGGAGGGAACGCCTACGAGCAGTACTTC.

The rearrangement uses TRBV29-1 and TRBJ2-7; TRBD1 is a possible D gene (7 bases). This CDR3 spans 14 amino acids. Germline-derived CDR1 and CDR2 are SQVTM and ANQGSEA. V shed 7 bases and J shed 2 bases, with 18 bases lying between them. In DNA, the CDR3 is TGCAGCGCAAAGGGATCCAGGGGGGCCTACGAGCAGTACTTC. It codes for CSAKGSRGAYEQYF.

This clone was seen only once. The rearrangement joins TRBV28 to TRBJ2-6; 8 bases map to TRBD1. After removal of 6 bases from V and 2 bases from J, the junction contained 3 bases not matched to a gene. Germline V gene sequence: CDR1 MDHEN, CDR2 SYDVKM. This CDR3 is 15 amino acids long. CDR3 DNA: TGTGCCAGCAGGGAGACAGGGGCTGGGGCCAACGTCCTGACTTTC. Encoded protein: CASRETGAGANVLTF.

Only one count was recorded for this clone. This chain links TRBV13 with TRBJ2-7, with 8 bases that match TRBD2. The CDR3 contains 14 residues. Germline assignment: CDR1 PRHDT and CDR2 FYEKMQ (reference sequence). V was pared by 4 bases and J by 2 bases, with 4 bases of the junction left unmatched. CDR3 sequence reads: CASSSPGLAYEQYF. The DNA of the CDR3 is TGTGCCAGCAGCTCACCGGGACTAGCCTACGAGCAGTACTTC.

This rearrangement joins TRBV30 to TRBJ1-5; 8 bases are shared with TRBD1. Germline trimming cut 2 bases from V and 7 bases from J; bases unmatched to any gene: 7. The germline CDR1 and CDR2 sequences are GTSNPN and SVGIG (reference sequence). The CDR3 is 14 amino acids. The CDR3 bases are TGTGCCTGGAGTTTCAGGACAGGGCGACAGCCCCAGCATTTT. The encoded protein is CAWSFRTGRQPQHF. Variable domain in full (rest from reference TRBV30 and TRBJ1-5): SQTIHQWPATLVQPVGSPLSLECTVEGTSNPNLYWYRQAAGRGLQLLFYSVGIGQISSEVPQNLSASRPQDRQFILSSKKLLLSDSGFYLCAWSFRTGRQPQHFGDGTRLSIL.